The clone carrying this T cell receptor (beta chain) appeared many times. Its target is not known. With V trimmed by 6 bases and J by 5 bases, 3 bases remained unmatched. The CDR3 is 12 amino acids. CDR1 and CDR2 (germline): LGHDT, YNNKEL (reference sequence). This specimen belongs to a study of T-cell reconstitution after alpha-beta-depleted transplantation in children. Findings and limits, study-wide: Alpha-beta T cells present about two months after transplant were reported to originate from several hundred expanded graft clones.

Unique molecular identifiers featured in how the TCRbeta library was prepared. One entry per CDR3 protein results from TCRdb running MiXCR on the PCR reads. The data show roughly 100,000 distinct CDR3 sequences, with approximately 5.4% seen just once and about 6% held by the top ten. The specimen comprised PBMCs, mostly from graft donor cells, sampled 60 days after TCRalphabeta/CD19-depleted stem cell transplant. The origin of this receptor is a female patient younger than 10 who had a stem cell transplant for Fanconi anemia, so the T cells may come from the graft donor. V usage is TRBV3-1 and J usage is TRBJ2-5; 7 bases align to TRBD2. The CDR3 region is CASRTGGETQYF. Written as DNA, the CDR3 is TGTGCCAGCAGGACGGGGGGTGAGACCCAGTACTTC.